This T cell receptor beta chain appears in the sequencing data of a study of cytomegalovirus exposure and HLA in healthy donors. For the study at large: The study placed about four fifths of its 350 to 400 genotyped donors in the Caucasian-associated ancestry cluster.

PCR amplification relied on 60 Vbeta primers (plus 13 Jbeta primers). The assay was immunoSEQ multiplex PCR, and TCRdb's table has in-frame clones only and misses some. The data contain tens of thousands of clones, approximately 78% of them seen just once; the ten biggest clones take up approximately 4.6%. Germline values: CDR1 MDHEN, CDR2 SYDVKM. This CDR3 is built from 15 residues. J lost 6 bases, V lost 5 bases, and 8 bases had no gene match. Everyone who donated was a healthy bone marrow donor. What was sequenced was PBMCs. V gene TRBV28 combines with J gene TRBJ1-5; 9 positions agree with TRBD1. The TCR sequence derives from a man aged 35-49 years in good health and CMV-seronegative. The CDR3 DNA follows: TGTGCCAGCAGTCCCCATACAGGGGGCGGTCAGCCCCAGCATTTT. Its protein product is CASSPHTGGGQPQHF.